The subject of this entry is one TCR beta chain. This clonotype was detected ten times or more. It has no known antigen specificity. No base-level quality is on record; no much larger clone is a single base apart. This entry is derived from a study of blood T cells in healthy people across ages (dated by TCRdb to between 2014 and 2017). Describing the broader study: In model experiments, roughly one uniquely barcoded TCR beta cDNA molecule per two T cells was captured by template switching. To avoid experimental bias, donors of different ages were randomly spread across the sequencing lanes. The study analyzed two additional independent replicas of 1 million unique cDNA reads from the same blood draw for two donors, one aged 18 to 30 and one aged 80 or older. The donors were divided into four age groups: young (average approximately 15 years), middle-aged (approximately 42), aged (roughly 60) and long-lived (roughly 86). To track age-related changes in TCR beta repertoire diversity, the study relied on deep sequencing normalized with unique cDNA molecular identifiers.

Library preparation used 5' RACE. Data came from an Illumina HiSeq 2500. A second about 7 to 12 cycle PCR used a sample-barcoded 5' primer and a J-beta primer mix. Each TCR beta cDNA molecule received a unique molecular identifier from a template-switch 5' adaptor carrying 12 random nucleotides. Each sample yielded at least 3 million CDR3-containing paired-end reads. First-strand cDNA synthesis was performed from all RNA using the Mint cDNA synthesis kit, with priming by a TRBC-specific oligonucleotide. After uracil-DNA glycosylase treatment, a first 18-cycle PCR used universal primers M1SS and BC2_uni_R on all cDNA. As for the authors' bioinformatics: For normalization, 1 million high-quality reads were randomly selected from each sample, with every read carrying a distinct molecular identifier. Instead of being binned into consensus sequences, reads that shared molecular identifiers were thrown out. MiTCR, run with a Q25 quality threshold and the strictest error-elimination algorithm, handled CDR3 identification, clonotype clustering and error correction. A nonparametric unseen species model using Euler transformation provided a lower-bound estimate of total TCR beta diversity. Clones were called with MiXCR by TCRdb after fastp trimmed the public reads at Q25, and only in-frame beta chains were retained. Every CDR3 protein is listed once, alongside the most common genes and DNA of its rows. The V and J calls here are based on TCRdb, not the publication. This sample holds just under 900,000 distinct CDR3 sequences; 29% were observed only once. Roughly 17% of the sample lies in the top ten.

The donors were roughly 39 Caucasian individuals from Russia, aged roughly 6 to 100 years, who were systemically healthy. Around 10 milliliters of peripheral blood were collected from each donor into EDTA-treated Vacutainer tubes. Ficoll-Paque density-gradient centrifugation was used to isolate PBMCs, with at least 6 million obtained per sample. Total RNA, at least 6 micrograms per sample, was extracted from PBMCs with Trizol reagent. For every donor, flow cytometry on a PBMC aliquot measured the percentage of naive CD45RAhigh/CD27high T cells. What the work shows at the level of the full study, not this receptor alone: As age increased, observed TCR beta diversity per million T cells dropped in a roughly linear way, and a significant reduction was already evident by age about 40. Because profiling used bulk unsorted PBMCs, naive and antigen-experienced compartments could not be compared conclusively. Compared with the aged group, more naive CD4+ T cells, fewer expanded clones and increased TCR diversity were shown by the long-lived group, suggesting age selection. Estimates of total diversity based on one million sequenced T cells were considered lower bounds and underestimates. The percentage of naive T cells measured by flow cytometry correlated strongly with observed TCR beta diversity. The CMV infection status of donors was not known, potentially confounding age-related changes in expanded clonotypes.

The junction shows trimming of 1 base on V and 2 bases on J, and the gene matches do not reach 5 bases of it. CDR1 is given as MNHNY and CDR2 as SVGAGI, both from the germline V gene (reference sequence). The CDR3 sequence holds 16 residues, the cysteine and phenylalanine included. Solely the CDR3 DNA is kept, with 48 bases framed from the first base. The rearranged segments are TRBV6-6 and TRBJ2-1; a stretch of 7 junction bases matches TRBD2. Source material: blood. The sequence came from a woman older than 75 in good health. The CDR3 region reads CASSYFERGAYNEQFF. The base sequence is TGTGCCAGCAGTTACTTCGAGCGGGGAGCCTACAATGAGCAGTTCTTC.